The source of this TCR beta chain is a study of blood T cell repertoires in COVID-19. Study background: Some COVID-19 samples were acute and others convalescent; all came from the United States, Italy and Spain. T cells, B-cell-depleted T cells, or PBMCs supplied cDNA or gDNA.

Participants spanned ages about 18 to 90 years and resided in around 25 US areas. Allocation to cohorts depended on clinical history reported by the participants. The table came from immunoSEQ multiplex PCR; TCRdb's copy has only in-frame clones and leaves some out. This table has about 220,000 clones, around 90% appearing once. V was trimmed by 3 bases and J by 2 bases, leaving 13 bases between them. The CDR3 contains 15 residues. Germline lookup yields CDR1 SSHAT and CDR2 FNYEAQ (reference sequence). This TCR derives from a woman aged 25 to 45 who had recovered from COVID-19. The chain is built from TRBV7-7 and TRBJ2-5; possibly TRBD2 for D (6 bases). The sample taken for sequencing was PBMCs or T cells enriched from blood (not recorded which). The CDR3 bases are TGTGCCAGCAGCTTCCGGGACTCCCGACAAGAGACCCAGTACTTC. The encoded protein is CASSFRDSRQETQYF.